Each of the 10 T cell receptor beta chains below was sequenced from the same sample in a study of regulatory T cells in long-lasting Graves disease. The sample's time point: newly diagnosed GD, antithyroid drugs for less than 3 months. Preparation of the TCR library used RNA extracted from PBMCs. Relying on iRepertoire HTBI primers and Arm-PCR of CDR3 regions, the team built TCR beta libraries. Via MiXCR, TCRdb re-called the multiplex PCR reads, giving one row per CDR3 protein. The sample carries fewer than 550,000 distinct CDR3 sequences, 15% to 20% recorded once. The data also belong to a second study, concerning T cells in Graves' hyperthyroidism and ophthalmopathy.

The specimen was peripheral blood mononuclear cells (PBMCs), collected at new diagnosis, from a patient treated with antithyroid drugs. The receptors were gathered from a woman aged 40 to 65 with Graves disease.

Comments on this clonotype: It may be a read error: a sequence one base away is much more abundant. This chain joins TRBV3-1 and TRBJ1-3; D remains unclear. The germline gives CDR1 LGHDT, CDR2 YNNKEL (reference sequence). The CDR3 is made up of 13 amino acids. The CDR3 loop reads CPSSQDGEYTIYF. The CDR3 DNA reads TGTCCCAGCAGCCAAGACGGCGAGTACACCATATATTTT.

The rearrangement joins TRBV12-5 to TRBJ1-4; D perhaps matches TRBD1 (5 bases). V was pared by 5 bases and J by 2 bases, with 9 bases between. Germline V gives CDR1 LGHNT, CDR2 FRNRAP. The CDR3 is made up of 14 amino acids. CDR3 loop: CASGRDGTNEKLFF. CDR3 nucleotide sequence: TGTGCTAGTGGTCGGGACGGTACTAATGAAAAACTGTTTTTT. The whole variable domain, remainder taken from reference TRBV12-5 and TRBJ1-4, is DARVTQTPRHKVTEMGQEVTMRCQPILGHNTVFWYRQTMMQGLELLAYFRNRAPLDDSGMPKDRFSAEMPDATLATLKIQPSEPRDSAVYFCASGRDGTNEKLFFGSGTQLSVL.

The chain uses TRBV7-8 and TRBJ2-2, with D perhaps matching TRBD1 (5 bases). The CDR3 totals 12 residues. Per germline, CDR1 SGHVS and CDR2 FQNEAQ. V lost 4 bases and J 7 bases, leaving 7 bases between the germline ends. The CDR3 DNA sequence: TGTGCCAGCAGCTCTCAGGGCGGGGAGCTGTTTTTT. Its protein product is CASSSQGGELFF. Together with reference TRBV7-8 and TRBJ2-2, the CDR3 gives the full variable domain: GAGVSQSPRYKVAKRGQDVALRCDPISGHVSLFWYQQALGQGPEFLTYFQNEAQLDKSGLPSDRFFAERPEGSVSTLKIQRTQQEDSAVYLCASSSQGGELFFGEGSRLTVL.

This clonotype has just one count. This sequence joins TRBV7-9 and TRBJ1-1; no firm D call. Trimming removed 5 bases at V and 7 bases at J, with 8 bases between. CDR3 length: 11 amino acids. Germline V gene data show CDR1 as SEHNR and CDR2 as FQNEAQ (reference sequence). The CDR3 nucleotides are TGTGCCAGCAGCCCGGCCCTTGAAGCTTTCTTT. Residues: CASSPALEAFF. Together with reference TRBV7-9 and TRBJ1-1, the CDR3 gives the full variable domain: DTGVSQNPRHKITKRGQNVTFRCDPISEHNRLYWYRQTLGQGPEFLTYFQNEAQLEKSRLLSDRFSAERPKGSFSTLEIQRTEQGDSAMYLCASSPALEAFFGQGTRLTVV.

This clonotype was seen repeatedly, ten times or more. The junction does not match germline at one end; this may be a read error. The V gene is TRBV5-1, the J gene TRBJ1-1, with 8 nucleotides matching TRBD1. CDR3 size: 14 residues. From germline, CDR1 is SGHRS and CDR2 YFSETQ. Here the CDR3 reads CASSLDRGGTEAFF. The CDR3 DNA sequence: TGTGCCAGCAGCTTAGACAGGGGAGGTACTGAAGCTTTCTTT.

The CDR3 region has the DNA TGTGCCAGCTCACCCGGACAGGTCGGTTCACCCCTCCACTTT. It codes for CASSPGQVGSPLHF. V gene TRBV18 combines with J gene TRBJ1-6; 7 bases are shared with TRBD1. V shed 3 bases and J 9 bases; nucleotides not matched to a gene: 5. The CDR3 has 14 amino acids. Germline V gene data show CDR1 as KGHSH and CDR2 as LQKENI.

Worth noting for this clonotype: A much larger clone sits a single nucleotide away, making a read error possible. V usage is TRBV9 and J usage is TRBJ1-2, with 8 bases matching TRBD1. Trimming cost V 7 bases and J 7 bases; bases outside gene matches: 12. The CDR3 loop spans 14 amino acids. CDR1 and CDR2 (germline): SGDLS, YYNGEE. The CDR3 coding sequence is TGTGCCAGCGGTTTTGGCCAGGGGGCCGCTGGCTACACCTTC. Amino acids: CASGFGQGAAGYTF. Looking up the rest from reference TRBV9 and TRBJ1-2 gives the full variable domain: DSGVTQTPKHLITATGQRVTLRCSPRSGDLSVYWYQQSLDQGLQFLIQYYNGEERAKGNILERFSAQQFPDLHSELNLSSLELGDSALYFCASGFGQGAAGYTFGSGTRLTVV.

This clonotype was recorded at least ten times. The chain couples TRBV5-5 to TRBJ1-5; 7 bases fit TRBD1. The CDR3 loop spans 13 amino acids. Unmatched junction bases numbered 5, after V lost 4 bases and J lost 7 bases. Germline V CDR1 and CDR2: SGHKS, YYEKEE (reference sequence). CDR3 sequence reads: CASSLTGVQPQHF. The CDR3 bases are TGTGCCAGCAGCCTTACAGGGGTACAGCCCCAGCATTTT.

At least ten counts were recorded for this clonotype. This rearrangement joins TRBV7-8 to TRBJ2-7, with D maybe TRBD2 (5 bases). This CDR3 region has 12 residues. From germline, CDR1 is SGHVS and CDR2 FQNEAQ. V gave up 4 bases and J gave up 3 bases, with 7 bases separating them. This chain's CDR3 is CASSSRGYEQYF. DNA for the CDR3: TGTGCCAGCAGCTCCCGGGGCTACGAGCAGTACTTC.

In regard to this clonotype: Possible read error: a much larger clone is one base away. V and J are TRBV2 and TRBJ1-1, with D unclear. Germline loops: CDR1 SNHLY, CDR2 FYNNEI. The CDR3 length is 12 residues. CDR3 in DNA: TGTGTCAGCAGTCGCCCTGGGACTGAAGCTTTCTTT. Its protein product is CVSSRPGTEAFF.